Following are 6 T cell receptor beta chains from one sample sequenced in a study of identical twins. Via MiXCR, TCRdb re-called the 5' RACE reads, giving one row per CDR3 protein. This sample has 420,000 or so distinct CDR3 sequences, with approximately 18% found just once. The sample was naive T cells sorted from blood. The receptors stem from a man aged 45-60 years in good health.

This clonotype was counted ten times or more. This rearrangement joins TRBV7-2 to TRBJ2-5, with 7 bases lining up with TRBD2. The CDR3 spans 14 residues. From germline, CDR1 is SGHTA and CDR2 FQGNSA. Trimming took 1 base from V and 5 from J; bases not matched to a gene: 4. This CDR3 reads CASSLGLADETQYF. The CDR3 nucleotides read TGTGCCAGCAGCTTAGGACTAGCAGACGAGACCCAGTACTTC.

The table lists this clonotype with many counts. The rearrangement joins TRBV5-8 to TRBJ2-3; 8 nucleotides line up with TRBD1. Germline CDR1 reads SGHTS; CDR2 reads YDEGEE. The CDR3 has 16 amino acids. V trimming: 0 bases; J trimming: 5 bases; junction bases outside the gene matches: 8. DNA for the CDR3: TGTGCCAGCAGCTTGGGAGTGGTGACAGGGGAAGATACGCAGTATTTT. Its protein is CASSLGVVTGEDTQYF.

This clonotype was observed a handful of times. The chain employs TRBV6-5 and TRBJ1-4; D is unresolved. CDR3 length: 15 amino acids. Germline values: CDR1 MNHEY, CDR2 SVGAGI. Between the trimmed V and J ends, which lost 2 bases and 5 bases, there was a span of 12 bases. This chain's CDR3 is CASSYRSSVNEKLFF. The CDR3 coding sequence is TGTGCCAGCAGTTACAGGAGTTCAGTCAATGAAAAACTGTTTTTT.

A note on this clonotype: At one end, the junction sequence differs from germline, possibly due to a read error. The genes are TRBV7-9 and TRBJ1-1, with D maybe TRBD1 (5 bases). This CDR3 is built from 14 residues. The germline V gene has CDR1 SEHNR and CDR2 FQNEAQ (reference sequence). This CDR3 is CANSLSGRATEAFF. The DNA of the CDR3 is TGTGCCAACAGCTTGAGCGGCAGGGCCACTGAAGCTTTCTTT.

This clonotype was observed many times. CDR3 DNA sequence: TGTGCCACCAGCAGAGAGGTGAACACTGAAGCTTTCTTT. Translation: CATSREVNTEAFF. This sequence joins TRBV15 and TRBJ1-1, with D hard to call. Trimming removed 0 bases at V and 0 bases at J, with 2 bases between. The CDR3 covers 13 residues. The germline gives CDR1 LNHNV, CDR2 YYDKDF (reference sequence).

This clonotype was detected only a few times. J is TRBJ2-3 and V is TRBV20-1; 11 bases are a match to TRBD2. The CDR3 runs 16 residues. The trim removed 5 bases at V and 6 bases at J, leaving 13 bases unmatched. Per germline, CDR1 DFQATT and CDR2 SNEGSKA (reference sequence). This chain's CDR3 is CSASQWLAGGSDTQYF. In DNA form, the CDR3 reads TGCAGTGCTTCCCAATGGCTAGCGGGGGGTAGCGATACGCAGTATTTT.